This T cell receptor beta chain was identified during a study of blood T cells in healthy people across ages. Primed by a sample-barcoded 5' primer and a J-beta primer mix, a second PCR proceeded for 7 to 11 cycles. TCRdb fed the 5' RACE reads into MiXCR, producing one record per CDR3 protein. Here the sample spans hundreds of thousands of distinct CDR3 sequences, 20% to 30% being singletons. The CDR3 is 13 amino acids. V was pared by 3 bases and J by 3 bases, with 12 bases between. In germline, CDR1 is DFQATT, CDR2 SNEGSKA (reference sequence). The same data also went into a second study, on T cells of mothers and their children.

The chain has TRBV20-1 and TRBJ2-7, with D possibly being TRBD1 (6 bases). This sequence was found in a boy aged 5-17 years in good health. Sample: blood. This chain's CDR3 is CSARQARGYEQYF. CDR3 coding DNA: TGCAGTGCTAGGCAAGCCAGGGGCTACGAGCAGTACTTC.